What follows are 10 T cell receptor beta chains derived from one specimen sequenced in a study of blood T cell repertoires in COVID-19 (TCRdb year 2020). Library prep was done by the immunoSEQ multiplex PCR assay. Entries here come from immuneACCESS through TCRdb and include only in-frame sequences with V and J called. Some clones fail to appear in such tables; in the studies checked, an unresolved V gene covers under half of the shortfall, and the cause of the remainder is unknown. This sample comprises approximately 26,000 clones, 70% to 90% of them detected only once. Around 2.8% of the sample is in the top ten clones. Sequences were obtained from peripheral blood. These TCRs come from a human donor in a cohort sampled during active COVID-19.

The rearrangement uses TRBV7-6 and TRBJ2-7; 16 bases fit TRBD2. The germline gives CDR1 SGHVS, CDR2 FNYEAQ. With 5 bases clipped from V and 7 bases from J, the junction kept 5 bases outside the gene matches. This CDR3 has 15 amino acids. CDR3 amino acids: CASSPGLAGGKEQYF. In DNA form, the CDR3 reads TGTGCCAGCAGCCCGGGACTAGCGGGGGGGAAGGAGCAGTACTTC.

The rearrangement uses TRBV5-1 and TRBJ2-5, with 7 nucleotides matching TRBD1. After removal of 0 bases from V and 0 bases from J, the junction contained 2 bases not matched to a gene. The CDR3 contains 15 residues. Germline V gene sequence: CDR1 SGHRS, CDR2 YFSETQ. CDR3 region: CASSLGDRDQETQYF. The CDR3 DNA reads TGCGCCAGCAGCTTGGGGGACAGAGACCAAGAGACCCAGTACTTC.

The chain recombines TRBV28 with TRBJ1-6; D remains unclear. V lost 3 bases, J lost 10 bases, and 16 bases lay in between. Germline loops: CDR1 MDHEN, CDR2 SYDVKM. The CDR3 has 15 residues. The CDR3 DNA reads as TGTGCCAGCAGTTTGGGCAGGCCGCTACGGTCACCCCTCCACTTT. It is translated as CASSLGRPLRSPLHF.

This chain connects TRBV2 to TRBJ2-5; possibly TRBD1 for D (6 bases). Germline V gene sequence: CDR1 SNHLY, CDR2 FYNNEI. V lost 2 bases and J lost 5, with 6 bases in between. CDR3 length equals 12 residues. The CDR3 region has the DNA TGTGCCAGCAGTGAACAGGGGGAGACCCAGTACTTC. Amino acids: CASSEQGETQYF.

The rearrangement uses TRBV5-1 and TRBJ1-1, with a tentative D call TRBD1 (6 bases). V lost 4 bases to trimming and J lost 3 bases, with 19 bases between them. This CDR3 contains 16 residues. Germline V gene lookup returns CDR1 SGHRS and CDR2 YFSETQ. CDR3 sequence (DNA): TGCGCCAGCAGCCTAGGACAGCTGTTACTGGACACTGAAGCTTTCTTT. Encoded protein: CASSLGQLLLDTEAFF.

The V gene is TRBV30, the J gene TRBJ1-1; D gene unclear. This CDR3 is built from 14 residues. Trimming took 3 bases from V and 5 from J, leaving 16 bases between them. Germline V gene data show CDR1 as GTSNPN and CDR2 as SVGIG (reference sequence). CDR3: CAWSLSRLDTEAFF. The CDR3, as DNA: TGTGCCTGGAGCCTAAGCCGGTTAGATACTGAAGCTTTCTTT.

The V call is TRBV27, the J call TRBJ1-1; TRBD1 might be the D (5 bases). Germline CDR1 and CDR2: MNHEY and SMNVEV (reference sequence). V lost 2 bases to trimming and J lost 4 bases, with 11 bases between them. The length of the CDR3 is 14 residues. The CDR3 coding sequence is TGTGCCAGCAGTTTACGAGCAGGGTTCACTGAAGCTTTCTTT. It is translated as CASSLRAGFTEAFF.

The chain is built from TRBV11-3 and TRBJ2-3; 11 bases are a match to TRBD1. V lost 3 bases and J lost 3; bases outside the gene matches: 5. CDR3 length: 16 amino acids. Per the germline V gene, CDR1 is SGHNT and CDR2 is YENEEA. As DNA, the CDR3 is TGTGCCAGCAGCTTGGGACAGGGGGGGGAGACAGATACGCAGTATTTT. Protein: CASSLGQGGETDTQYF.

CDR3 coding DNA: TGTGCCAGCAGTCTTCAGCGGGGGGCCACAGATACGCAGTATTTT. This encodes CASSLQRGATDTQYF. The rearrangement links TRBV2 to TRBJ2-3; 9 bases agree with TRBD2. Germline assignment: CDR1 SNHLY and CDR2 FYNNEI. J was trimmed by 2 bases and V by 5 bases; bases with no gene match: 5. The CDR3 covers 15 residues.

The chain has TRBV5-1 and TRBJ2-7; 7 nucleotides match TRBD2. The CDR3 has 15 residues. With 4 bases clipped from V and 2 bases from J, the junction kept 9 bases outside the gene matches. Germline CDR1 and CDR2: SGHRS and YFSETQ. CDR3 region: CASSPTAREAYEQYF. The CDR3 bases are TGCGCCAGCAGCCCGACTGCCCGGGAGGCCTACGAGCAGTACTTC.